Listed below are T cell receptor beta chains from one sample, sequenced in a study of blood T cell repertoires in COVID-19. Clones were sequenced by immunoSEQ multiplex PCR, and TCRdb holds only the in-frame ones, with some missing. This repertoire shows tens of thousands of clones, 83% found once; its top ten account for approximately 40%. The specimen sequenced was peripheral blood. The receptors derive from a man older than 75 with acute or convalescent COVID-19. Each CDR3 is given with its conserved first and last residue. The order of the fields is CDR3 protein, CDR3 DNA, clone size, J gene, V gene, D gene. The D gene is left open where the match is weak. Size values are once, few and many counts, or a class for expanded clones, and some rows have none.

CASAFSPGTGGGNTIYF TGTGCCAGCGCCTTCTCCCCCGGGACAGGGGGAGGAAACACCATATATTTT - TRBJ1-3 TRBV28 TRBD1
CASTPGLAGGNTGELFF TGTGCCAGTACTCCGGGACTAGCGGGGGGGAACACCGGGGAGCTGTTTTTT - TRBJ2-2 TRBV19 TRBD2
CASTGQGINEQYF TGCGCCAGCACCGGACAGGGAATAAACGAGCAGTACTTC - TRBJ2-7 TRBV5-1 TRBD1
CASSRGNQPQHF TGTGCCAGTAGCAGGGGGAATCAGCCCCAGCATTTT - TRBJ1-5 TRBV19 TRBD1
CASLILQGTQYF TGTGCCAGCTTAATCCTACAGGGGACGCAGTATTTT once TRBJ2-3 TRBV2 TRBD1
CASGASGGTYEQYF TGTGCCAGCGGTGCTAGCGGAGGGACCTACGAGCAGTACTTC - TRBJ2-7 TRBV2 TRBD2
CASRIASSTDTQYF TGCGCCAGCAGAATAGCCTCTAGCACAGATACGCAGTATTTT - TRBJ2-3 TRBV5-1 -
CASSRTSDYNEQFF TGCGCCAGCAGCCGGACTAGTGACTACAATGAGCAGTTCTTC - TRBJ2-1 TRBV4-3 TRBD2
CASSPGQGRKTEAFF TGTGCCAGCTCACCTGGACAGGGAAGGAAAACTGAAGCTTTCTTT few TRBJ1-1 TRBV18 TRBD1
CASSEQGMNTEAFF TGTGCCAGCAGTGAACAGGGTATGAACACTGAAGCTTTCTTT - TRBJ1-1 TRBV2 -
CASSRQGDSYEQYF TGCGCCAGCAGCAGACAGGGGGATTCCTACGAGCAGTACTTC - TRBJ2-7 TRBV5-1 TRBD1
CASSVGPDINQPQHF TGTGCCAGCAGCGTAGGTCCAGATATCAATCAGCCCCAGCATTTT - TRBJ1-5 TRBV9 -
CASSLRRGRGNQPQHF TGTGCCAGCAGTTTACGCAGGGGAAGAGGAAATCAGCCCCAGCATTTT - TRBJ1-5 TRBV28 -
CASSPDRVLEPQHF TGTGCCAGCAGCCCCGACAGGGTCTTGGAGCCCCAGCATTTT - TRBJ1-5 TRBV11-2 TRBD1
CAISGIEGATSYEQYF TGTGCCATCAGTGGAATCGAAGGGGCTACCTCCTACGAGCAGTACTTC - TRBJ2-7 TRBV10-3 -
CASSLTGNTEAFF TGTGCCAGCAGTTTAACGGGGAACACTGAAGCTTTCTTT - TRBJ1-1 TRBV27 -
CASSFYRTEPKGYTF TGTGCCAGCAGTTTCTACCGGACAGAGCCAAAAGGCTACACCTTC - TRBJ1-2 TRBV28 -